The next 23 T cell receptor beta chains were all read from a single sample in a study of T cell responses to AZD1222 COVID-19 vaccine. The table came from immunoSEQ multiplex PCR; TCRdb's copy has only in-frame clones and leaves some out. The top ten clones hold about 25% of a sample with under 200,000 clones, 85% to 90% of them seen once. The sample consisted of peripheral blood, taken 28 days after the second AZD1222 dose. The receptors shown here come from an adult who received the AZD1222 COVID-19 vaccine.

The chain has TRBV19 and TRBJ1-3; no reliable D call. CDR3 length: 15 amino acids. The V and J ends lost 7 bases and 0 bases respectively, with 13 bases between them. CDR1 LNHDA and CDR2 SQIVND come from the germline V gene (reference sequence). CDR3 sequence (DNA): TGTGCCAGTAATGGCCTTTTCTTCTCTGGAAACACCATATATTTT. This translates into CASNGLFFSGNTIYF.

This chain joins TRBV7-2 and TRBJ2-7; a weak D match, TRBD2 (5 bases). The CDR3 has 16 amino acids. The germline V gene encodes CDR1 SGHTA and CDR2 FQGNSA. Trimming took off 1 base at V and 7 bases at J, with 20 bases between the two ends. This CDR3 is CASSLVEGAAGGEQYF. The CDR3 nucleotides are TGTGCCAGCAGCTTAGTTGAGGGAGCGGCAGGAGGTGAGCAGTACTTC.

The chain carries TRBV5-6 and TRBJ2-1; 10 bases agree with TRBD1. Germline CDR1 SGHDT, CDR2 YYEEEE. CDR3 length: 12 amino acids. Trimming took 4 bases from V and 14 from J; bases not matched to a gene: 6. The CDR3: CASSRPGQGKFF. CDR3 nucleotides: TGTGCCAGCAGCCGTCCGGGACAGGGGAAGTTCTTC.

The V call is TRBV7-9, the J call TRBJ2-5, with a possible D match to TRBD2 (5 bases). This CDR3 contains 15 residues. CDR1 and CDR2 from the germline V gene are SEHNR and FQNEAQ (reference sequence). V was trimmed by 5 bases and J by 5 bases, leaving 18 bases between them. As DNA, the CDR3 is TGTGCCAGCAGCCTCAGCGGAAACGCTGGGGAGACCCAGTACTTC. Its translation is CASSLSGNAGETQYF.

V usage is TRBV9 and J usage is TRBJ2-7; the D gene is possibly TRBD2 (5 bases). The CDR3 runs 12 residues. CDR1 SGDLS and CDR2 YYNGEE come from the germline V gene. Trimming left V 2 bases short and J 5 bases short, with 8 bases between. CDR3 protein: CASSVEGHEQYF. The CDR3 nucleotides are TGTGCCAGCAGCGTTGAGGGCCACGAGCAGTACTTC.

Only one count was recorded for this clone. The chain recombines TRBV7-3 with TRBJ2-1; 12 bases map to TRBD1. This CDR3 contains 15 residues. The V segment lost 5 bases and the J segment 7 bases; nucleotides outside the gene matches: 6. Germline assignment: CDR1 SGHTA and CDR2 FQGTGA. The DNA for the CDR3 is TGTGCCAGCAGCGATGGGACAGGGGGCAGGAATGAGCAGTTCTTC. Amino acids: CASSDGTGGRNEQFF.

The chain uses TRBV21-1 and TRBJ2-1; TRBD2 is taken as the D call from the table, unchecked against the DNA. TRBV21-1 is recorded as a pseudogene. The CDR3 contains 18 residues. The CDR3 spells CASTKRGTSGSFYNEQFF. For the CDR3, the DNA is TGTGCCAGCACCAAACGGGGGACTAGCGGGAGTTTCTACAATGAGCAGTTCTTC.

V is TRBV7-3 and J is TRBJ2-3; no firm D call. Germline lookup yields CDR1 SGHTA and CDR2 FQGTGA. V lost 5 bases to trimming and J lost 7 bases, with 7 bases between them. The CDR3 sequence is 11 residues long. The CDR3 here is CASSQGNTQYF. DNA for the CDR3: TGTGCCAGCAGCCAAGGAAATACGCAGTATTTT. Together with reference TRBV7-3 and TRBJ2-3, the CDR3 gives the full variable domain: GAGVSQTPSNKVTEKGKYVELRCDPISGHTALYWYRQSLGQGPEFLIYFQGTGAADDSGLPNDRFFAVRPEGSVSTLKIQRTERGDSAVYLCASSQGNTQYFGPGTRLTVL.

A note on this clone: Other DNA variants within this sample encode the same CDR3. This chain joins TRBV30 and TRBJ2-1, with no clear D. The CDR3 is 11 amino acids. The germline V gene has CDR1 GTSNPN and CDR2 SVGIG (reference sequence). V lost 0 bases and J 7 bases, leaving 4 bases between the germline ends. The CDR3: CAWSVRNEQFF. The CDR3 region has the DNA TGTGCCTGGAGTGTACGGAATGAGCAGTTCTTC. Full variable domain (rest looked up from reference TRBV30 and TRBJ2-1): SQTIHQWPATLVQPVGSPLSLECTVEGTSNPNLYWYRQAAGRGLQLLFYSVGIGQISSEVPQNLSASRPQDRQFILSSKKLLLSDSGFYLCAWSVRNEQFFGPGTRLTVL.

The rearrangement uses TRBV6-5 and TRBJ1-1; no reliable D call. The V end lost 2 bases, the J end lost 2 bases, and 12 bases lay between the germline ends. Germline CDR1 MNHEY, CDR2 SVGAGI. This CDR3 region has 15 residues. CDR3 residues: CASSYSTQVNTEAFF. CDR3 coding DNA: TGTGCCAGCAGTTACAGTACCCAGGTAAACACTGAAGCTTTCTTT.

The rearrangement uses TRBV19 and TRBJ1-5, with D uncertain. The V end was cut by 5 bases, the J end by 5 bases, with 7 bases between. Germline-derived CDR1 and CDR2 are LNHDA and SQIVND (reference sequence). The CDR3 spans 12 residues. The CDR3 bases are TGTGCCAGTAGTTGGCCGTATCAGCCCCAGCATTTT. This sequence encodes CASSWPYQPQHF.

Here the CDR3 DNA reads TGTGCCAGTACAAAAGAGTCTAGCGGTTACAATGAGCAGTTCTTC. Its protein product is CASTKESSGYNEQFF. The gene calls are TRBV19 and TRBJ2-1; 7 bases fit TRBD2. This CDR3 has 15 residues. Germline loops: CDR1 LNHDA, CDR2 SQIVND (reference sequence). V trimming: 7 bases; J trimming: 4 bases; junction bases outside the gene matches: 10.

The V call is TRBV5-6, the J call TRBJ1-1, with D unresolved. This CDR3 comprises 12 residues. Deletions cut 4 bases from V and 8 bases from J, with 12 bases between. Germline values: CDR1 SGHDT, CDR2 YYEEEE. The CDR3 loop reads CASSPWQPEAFF. CDR3 sequence (DNA): TGTGCCAGCAGCCCCTGGCAGCCGGAAGCTTTCTTT.

CDR3 nucleotides: TGTGCCAGCAGTAGGGCTAGCGGGACCCAAGAGACCCAGTACTTC. Residues: CASSRASGTQETQYF. V usage is TRBV2 and J usage is TRBJ2-5; 9 bases match TRBD2. Germline values: CDR1 SNHLY, CDR2 FYNNEI. Unmatched junction bases numbered 5, after V lost 5 bases and J lost 1 base. The CDR3 sequence is 15 residues long.

V is TRBV24-1 and J is TRBJ2-1; 7 bases match TRBD2. V lost 2 bases, J lost 4 bases, and 7 bases stayed unmatched. Germline lookup yields CDR1 KGHDR and CDR2 SFDVKD. CDR3 size: 16 residues. In DNA form, the CDR3 reads TGTGCCACCAGTGATTCCGGGGCTAGCGGATACAATGAGCAGTTCTTC. Its protein product is CATSDSGASGYNEQFF.

The chain employs TRBV19 and TRBJ1-2; D is undetermined. The germline CDR1 and CDR2 sequences are LNHDA and SQIVND (reference sequence). The V end was cut by 5 bases, the J end by 1 base, with 14 bases between. CDR3 length equals 15 residues. The CDR3 region has the DNA TGTGCCAGTAGTCCGACCCTACGGAGTAACTATGGCTACACCTTC. Protein: CASSPTLRSNYGYTF.

The chain joins TRBV7-2 to TRBJ2-3; D might be TRBD2 (6 bases). Per germline, CDR1 SGHTA and CDR2 FQGNSA. The CDR3 is 13 residues long. The germline V and J ends were trimmed by 4 bases and 4 bases, with 9 bases remaining between them. The CDR3 bases are TGTGCCAGCAGCTCACTAGCCCCAGATACGCAGTATTTT. This translates into CASSSLAPDTQYF.

CDR3 DNA sequence: TGCGCCAGCAGCGGGGGACATAGCTCTGGGGCCAACGTCCTGACTTTC. Translating gives CASSGGHSSGANVLTF. J is TRBJ2-6 and V is TRBV5-1; tentatively, D is TRBD1 (6 bases). V lost 4 bases and J lost 0, with 11 bases in between. Germline-derived CDR1 and CDR2 are SGHRS and YFSETQ. The CDR3 runs 16 residues.

In this sample, this clone turned up once. This rearrangement joins TRBV5-1 to TRBJ1-3; no clear D gene. CDR1 is SGHRS, CDR2 YFSETQ, per germline. V was trimmed by 0 bases and J by 0 bases, leaving 4 bases between them. The CDR3 length is 14 residues. CDR3 coding DNA: TGCGCCAGCAGCTTGGAGATCTCTGGAAACACCATATATTTT. Its protein is CASSLEISGNTIYF.

In this sample, this clone turned up once. The chain employs TRBV6-6 and TRBJ2-7, with TRBD1 as a possible D gene (5 bases). Trimming left V 0 bases short and J 1 base short, with 7 bases between. The germline gives CDR1 MNHNY, CDR2 SVGAGI (reference sequence). This CDR3 is 14 amino acids long. Here the CDR3 reads CASSYSDKSYEQYF. The CDR3 bases are TGTGCCAGCAGTTACTCGGACAAATCCTACGAGCAGTACTTC.

The chain combines TRBV5-4 with TRBJ2-5; D possibly corresponds to TRBD2 (5 bases). Per the germline V gene, CDR1 is SGHNT and CDR2 is YYREEE (reference sequence). The CDR3 totals 16 residues. V lost 4 bases, J lost 2 bases, and 18 bases lay in between. The CDR3 DNA reads as TGTGCCAGCAGCCCCCTCGGCCTAGGAGGACAAGAGACCCAGTACTTC. Its translation: CASSPLGLGGQETQYF.

The rearrangement links TRBV15 to TRBJ1-2; D is ambiguous. V lost 2 bases and J lost 4, with 14 bases in between. CDR1 is LNHNV, CDR2 YYDKDF, per germline (reference sequence). The CDR3 has 15 residues. The CDR3 bases are TGTGCCACCAGCAGAAATGGTAGGCCAGGCTATGGCTACACCTTC. Translated: CATSRNGRPGYGYTF.

This chain joins TRBV2 and TRBJ1-5; maybe TRBD1 (5 bases). Trimming removed 0 bases from V and 6 bases from J, with 12 bases in between. Germline V CDR1 and CDR2: SNHLY, FYNNEI. The CDR3 loop spans 15 amino acids. The CDR3 is CASSEALGGRQPQHF. The CDR3 DNA sequence: TGTGCCAGCAGTGAAGCGCTTGGGGGACGTCAGCCCCAGCATTTT.